Below, 27 T cell receptor beta chains from the same sample are listed, as sequenced in a study of cytomegalovirus exposure and HLA in healthy donors. It was with 60 Vbeta and 13 Jbeta primers that the PCR ran. Repertoires were generated with immunoSEQ multiplex PCR, while TCRdb's copy carries only in-frame clones and drops some. The data hold more than 70,000 clones, with 65% to 75% observed a single time. Material for sequencing was PBMCs. Every receptor here comes from a middle-aged man in good health and CMV-seropositive.

This chain links TRBV5-1 with TRBJ2-6; 7 bases match TRBD1. Trimming took 1 base from V and 0 from J; bases not matched to a gene: 4. The CDR3 runs to 17 residues. The V gene's germline CDR1 is SGHRS and CDR2 YFSETQ. The CDR3 spells CASSLMGQSSGANVLTF. In DNA, the CDR3 is TGCGCCAGCAGCTTGATGGGACAGTCCTCTGGGGCCAACGTCCTGACTTTC.

The chain is built from TRBV7-6 and TRBJ2-2; 7 bases match TRBD1. This CDR3 spans 16 amino acids. The V gene's germline CDR1 is SGHVS and CDR2 FNYEAQ. J gave up 4 bases and V 3 bases, and 8 bases lay outside the gene matches. The CDR3 is CASSFAGGRGTGELFF. In nucleotides, the CDR3 is TGTGCCAGCAGCTTTGCAGGGGGAAGGGGCACCGGGGAGCTGTTTTTT.

This clone turned up a few times. The chain employs TRBV4-3 and TRBJ1-4, with TRBD1 as a possible D gene (6 bases). The CDR3 contains 15 residues. Germline CDR1 reads LGHNA; CDR2 reads YSLEER. Trimming cost V 0 bases and J 8 bases, with 13 bases left between them. CDR3 residues: CASSQDSGGGEKLFF. The CDR3 region has the DNA TGCGCCAGCAGCCAAGACTCGGGGGGCGGCGAAAAACTGTTTTTT.

This clone was detected a few times. DNA of the CDR3: TGCGCCAGCAGCCAAGCCACAGGGGTTCGTAGCAATCAGCCCCAGCATTTT. It is translated as CASSQATGVRSNQPQHF. The chain combines TRBV4-3 with TRBJ1-5; 7 bases are shared with TRBD1. The CDR3 length is 17 residues. CDR1 and CDR2 from the germline V gene are LGHNA and YSLEER. V lost 1 base and J lost 0; bases outside the gene matches: 6.

The V and J genes are TRBV5-1 and TRBJ2-5; 7 bases are shared with TRBD2. The V and J ends lost 0 bases and 11 bases, in that order; junction bases with no gene match: 10. The CDR3 covers 14 residues. CDR1 is SGHRS, CDR2 YFSETQ, per germline. CDR3 amino acids: CASSLGGARGEQYF. In DNA form, the CDR3 reads TGCGCCAGCAGCTTGGGCGGGGCCCGGGGGGAGCAGTACTTC.

The V and J genes are TRBV5-6 and TRBJ2-7, with 9 positions matching TRBD1. With V trimmed by 3 bases and J by 3 bases, 1 base remained unmatched. The CDR3 spans 13 residues. Germline-derived CDR1 and CDR2 are SGHDT and YYEEEE. The CDR3 sequence is CASSSDRGYEQYF. The CDR3 DNA reads as TGTGCCAGCAGCTCGGACAGGGGCTACGAGCAGTACTTC.

The chain employs TRBV6-5 and TRBJ1-5; no clear D. Per the germline V gene, CDR1 is MNHEY and CDR2 is SVGAGI. The CDR3 spans 15 residues. V was pared by 5 bases and J by 4 bases, with 15 bases between. The CDR3 reads CASSAPPTTNQPQHF. CDR3 bases: TGTGCCAGCAGTGCACCCCCGACAACTAATCAGCCCCAGCATTTT.

The genes are TRBV4-1 and TRBJ2-7, with D maybe TRBD1 (6 bases). The V and J ends lost 2 bases and 1 base respectively, with 21 bases between them. The germline V gene encodes CDR1 MGHRA and CDR2 YSYEKL. The CDR3 loop spans 18 amino acids. The DNA of the CDR3 is TGCGCCAGCAGCCAACAAAATCGAACAGGGAATCGGTCCTACGAGCAGTACTTC. Translated: CASSQQNRTGNRSYEQYF.

The chain carries TRBV7-6 and TRBJ1-1, with D unclear. The CDR3 runs 15 residues. Deletions cut 1 base from V and 2 bases from J, with 11 bases between. The germline gives CDR1 SGHVS, CDR2 FNYEAQ. The CDR3 region is CASSLGTGRNTEAFF. The CDR3, as DNA: TGTGCCAGCAGCTTAGGCACGGGGAGAAACACTGAAGCTTTCTTT.

This clone was found a few times. The chain combines TRBV5-1 with TRBJ1-3; D is perhaps TRBD1 (5 bases). The V end was cut by 4 bases, the J end by 0 bases, with 11 bases between. Germline V gene sequence: CDR1 SGHRS, CDR2 YFSETQ. This CDR3 comprises 15 residues. CDR3 in DNA: TGCGCCAGCAGCCCGGACATGTTCTCTGGAAACACCATATATTTT. As protein: CASSPDMFSGNTIYF.

This chain links TRBV5-1 with TRBJ2-7; 9 nucleotides align to TRBD2. The CDR3 totals 14 residues. Germline CDR1 is SGHRS and CDR2 is YFSETQ. The V segment lost 3 bases and the J segment 3 bases; nucleotides outside the gene matches: 4. CDR3 sequence: CASSYSSGVYEQYF. For the CDR3, the DNA is TGCGCCAGCAGCTACTCTAGCGGGGTCTACGAGCAGTACTTC.

J is TRBJ2-7 and V is TRBV23-1; 13 bases map to TRBD2. TRBV23-1 is designated an ORF whose function remains uncertain. V shed 2 bases and J 3 bases; nucleotides not matched to a gene: 13. This CDR3 region has 19 residues. The CDR3 loop reads CASSQAPGLAGPWDYEQYF. Here the CDR3 DNA reads TGCGCCAGCAGTCAAGCCCCGGGACTAGCGGGGCCCTGGGACTACGAGCAGTACTTC.

The chain recombines TRBV4-3 with TRBJ2-2, with 8 bases matching TRBD2. The CDR3 covers 15 residues. Losses at the gene ends were 4 bases for V and 6 bases for J; bases not matched to a gene: 7. Germline V gene sequence: CDR1 LGHNA, CDR2 YSLEER. CDR3: CASSLLAGGPGELFF. The CDR3 region has the DNA TGCGCCAGCAGCCTCCTGGCGGGGGGCCCCGGGGAGCTGTTTTTT.

The chain recombines TRBV29-1 with TRBJ2-3; TRBD1 aligns across 7 bases. Losses at the gene ends were 4 bases for V and 2 bases for J; bases not matched to a gene: 3. There are 13 residues in the CDR3. Germline lookup yields CDR1 SQVTM and CDR2 ANQGSEA. The CDR3 sequence: CSVGRGYTDTQYF. In nucleotides, the CDR3 is TGCAGCGTTGGCAGGGGGTACACAGATACGCAGTATTTT.

V gene TRBV11-1 combines with J gene TRBJ2-5; the match to TRBD2 covers 12 bases. V was clipped by 5 bases and J by 5 bases; unmatched bases: 6. Germline V gives CDR1 SGHAT, CDR2 FQDESV (reference sequence). This CDR3 has 15 amino acids. CDR3 in amino acids: CASSGYLAGGETQYF. The CDR3 DNA sequence: TGTGCCAGCAGCGGGTACCTAGCGGGAGGGGAGACCCAGTACTTC.

The chain has TRBV9 and TRBJ1-4, with 7 bases that match TRBD1. The germline V gene encodes CDR1 SGDLS and CDR2 YYNGEE. Unmatched junction bases numbered 10, after V lost 4 bases and J lost 7 bases. The CDR3 extends over 15 amino acids. CDR3 DNA sequence: TGTGCCAGCAGCACCCGACAGGGCCGGGGTGAAAAACTGTTTTTT. Translation: CASSTRQGRGEKLFF.

This chain links TRBV19 with TRBJ1-5; D remains unclear. The CDR3 covers 14 residues. The germline V gene encodes CDR1 LNHDA and CDR2 SQIVND (reference sequence). Trimming removed 6 bases from V and 12 bases from J, with 21 bases in between. CDR3 sequence: CASSVTSVSPNQHF. CDR3 in DNA: TGTGCCAGTAGCGTAACCTCTGTTAGCCCGAACCAGCATTTT.

The J gene is TRBJ2-5, the V gene TRBV28; 11 positions match TRBD2. The CDR3 extends over 15 amino acids. Germline lookup yields CDR1 MDHEN and CDR2 SYDVKM. Trimming removed 5 bases from V and 2 bases from J; junction bases left unmatched: 4. The CDR3: CASSPGLAEQETQYF. The CDR3 nucleotides read TGTGCCAGCAGTCCGGGACTAGCGGAACAAGAGACCCAGTACTTC. The full variable domain, completed using reference TRBV28 and TRBJ2-5, is DVKVTQSSRYLVKRTGEKVFLECVQDMDHENMFWYRQDPGLGLRLIYFSYDVKMKEKGDIPEGYSVSREKKERFSLILESASTNQTSMYLCASSPGLAEQETQYFGPGTRLLVL.

The chain recombines TRBV2 with TRBJ2-2, with 8 bases identical to TRBD1. The J segment lost 2 bases and the V segment lost 9 bases, leaving 8 bases of the junction unmatched. CDR3 size: 15 residues. The germline CDR1 and CDR2 sequences are SNHLY and FYNNEI. The CDR3 is CASHIGQGNTGELFF. As DNA, the CDR3 is TGTGCCAGTCATATAGGACAGGGCAACACCGGGGAGCTGTTTTTT.

This rearrangement joins TRBV4-1 to TRBJ2-7, with D unresolved. The V end lost 4 bases, the J end lost 1 base, and 11 bases lay between the germline ends. This CDR3 spans 14 amino acids. Germline-derived CDR1 and CDR2 are MGHRA and YSYEKL. The CDR3 reads CASSPLGQSYEQYF. The DNA for the CDR3 is TGCGCCAGCAGCCCTCTGGGCCAGTCCTACGAGCAGTACTTC.

This clone showed up just once. The V gene is TRBV7-9, the J gene TRBJ2-5; D call uncertain. The germline V gene encodes CDR1 SEHNR and CDR2 FQNEAQ (reference sequence). The length of the CDR3 is 16 residues. Trimming removed 1 base at V and 0 bases at J, with 12 bases between. The CDR3 DNA is TGTGCCAGCAGCTTAGGTCGGAGTGTCTACCAAGAGACCCAGTACTTC. Its translation: CASSLGRSVYQETQYF. The full variable domain, its missing parts supplied by reference TRBV7-9 and TRBJ2-5, is DTGVSQNPRHKITKRGQNVTFRCDPISEHNRLYWYRQTLGQGPEFLTYFQNEAQLEKSRLLSDRFSAERPKGSFSTLEIQRTEQGDSAMYLCASSLGRSVYQETQYFGPGTRLLVL.

This chain connects TRBV6-1 to TRBJ1-5, with D tentatively TRBD1 (6 bases). From germline, CDR1 is MNHNS and CDR2 SASEGT. The CDR3 extends over 13 amino acids. Deletions cut 4 bases from V and 5 bases from J, with 9 bases between. The DNA for the CDR3 is TGTGCCAGCAGTGTACAGGGCGATCAGCCCCAGCATTTT. It codes for CASSVQGDQPQHF.

The chain combines TRBV6-1 with TRBJ2-7; D uncertain. The V and J ends lost 3 bases and 2 bases respectively, with 17 bases between them. The CDR3 spans 16 residues. Germline V CDR1 and CDR2: MNHNS, SASEGT. The CDR3 protein is CASSDPSSLPTYEQYF. CDR3 DNA sequence: TGTGCCAGCAGTGATCCCTCGAGCCTACCGACCTACGAGCAGTACTTC.

The J gene is TRBJ1-2, the V gene TRBV9; a weak D match, TRBD1 (6 bases). The CDR3 length is 14 residues. Germline values: CDR1 SGDLS, CDR2 YYNGEE. V was pared by 4 bases and J by 8 bases, with 18 bases between. The CDR3 sequence is CASSPVVQGGGYTF. CDR3 nucleotide sequence: TGTGCCAGCAGCCCCGTGGTACAGGGTGGCGGCTACACCTTC.

The chain uses TRBV7-9 and TRBJ2-7; TRBD2 aligns across 9 bases. Per germline, CDR1 SEHNR and CDR2 FQNEAQ (reference sequence). The junction had 4 bases not matched to a gene; V was cut back by 0 bases and J by 1 base. The CDR3 loop spans 16 amino acids. CDR3 DNA: TGTGCCAGCAGCTTAGCCCTAGCGGGAACATCCTACGAGCAGTACTTC. Its translation is CASSLALAGTSYEQYF.

The chain joins TRBV5-8 to TRBJ2-5, with TRBD2 matching 12 bases. With the DNA end fitting TRBJ2-7 better, the J assignment may be wrong. The CDR3 is 16 residues long. Germline V gene sequence: CDR1 SGHTS, CDR2 YDEGEE. CDR3 coding DNA: TGTGCCAGCAGCCCAACTACTAGCGGGGGGACCTACGAGCAGTACTTC. Translating gives CASSPTTSGGTYEQYF.

The rearrangement links TRBV10-1 to TRBJ1-1; 7 bases are shared with TRBD1. Germline lookup yields CDR1 WNHNN and CDR2 SYGVQD (reference sequence). The V gene end was trimmed by 6 bases and the J gene end by 12 bases; junction bases not matched to a gene: 7. The CDR3 totals 11 residues. In DNA, the CDR3 is TGCGCCAGCAGGAGCCAGGGACAGCCTTTCTTT. It specifies CASRSQGQPFF.